This T cell receptor (beta chain) appears in the sequencing data of a study of CD8+ T cells in alopecia areata. Per germline, CDR1 SGHTA and CDR2 FQGNSA. The CDR3 is 12 amino acids. Trimming cost V 5 bases and J 9 bases; bases outside gene matches: 5. As for this clone: Its cognate antigen is unknown.

Indicated treatment: oral pan-JAK inhibitor, 5-10 mg twice daily. In alopecia areata patients, both lesional scalp punch biopsies and peripheral blood were collected. Study-level points and caveats: With tofacitinib ongoing, many expanded lesional clones persisted in both scalp and blood. Just one nonresponder means the tie between baseline CD8+ expansion and response stays uncertain. Normal-skin resident alphabeta T cells also appear among scalp sample sequences.

Extraction of RNA preceded its reverse transcription into cDNA, which served as the sequencing template. Sequenced by immunoSEQ multiplex PCR; TCRdb stores in-frame clones only, minus some. In the table there are 150,000 to 200,000 clones, around 71% of which are singletons. This sequence was found in a human donor with alopecia areata. This material consisted of CD4+ T cells sorted from blood, taken at week 4, from a patient treated with tofacitinib. V usage is TRBV7-2 and J usage is TRBJ1-2; TRBD1 matches at 8 bases. The CDR3 sequence is CASSLGQGRYTF. The CDR3 bases are TGTGCCAGCAGCCTAGGACAGGGCCGCTACACCTTC.